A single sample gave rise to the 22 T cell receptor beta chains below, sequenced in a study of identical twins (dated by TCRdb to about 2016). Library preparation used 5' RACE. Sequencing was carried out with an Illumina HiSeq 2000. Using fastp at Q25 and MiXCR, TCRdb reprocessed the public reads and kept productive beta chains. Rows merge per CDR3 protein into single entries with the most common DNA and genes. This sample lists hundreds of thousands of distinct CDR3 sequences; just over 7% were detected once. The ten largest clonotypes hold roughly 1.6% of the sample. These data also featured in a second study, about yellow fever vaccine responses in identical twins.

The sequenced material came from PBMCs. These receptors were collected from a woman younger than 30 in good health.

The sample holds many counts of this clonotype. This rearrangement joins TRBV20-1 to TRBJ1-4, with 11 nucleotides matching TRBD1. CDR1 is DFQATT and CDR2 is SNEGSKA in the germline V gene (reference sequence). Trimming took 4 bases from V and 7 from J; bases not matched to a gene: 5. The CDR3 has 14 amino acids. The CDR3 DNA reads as TGCAGTGCTACCCCCGGGACAGGGGGTGAAAAACTGTTTTTT. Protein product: CSATPGTGGEKLFF.

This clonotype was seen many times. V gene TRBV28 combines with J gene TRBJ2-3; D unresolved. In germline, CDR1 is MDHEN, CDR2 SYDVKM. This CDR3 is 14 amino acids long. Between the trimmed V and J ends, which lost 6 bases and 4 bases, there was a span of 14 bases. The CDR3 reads CASSSYSLADTQYF. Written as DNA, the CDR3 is TGTGCCAGCAGCTCCTATAGCCTGGCAGATACGCAGTATTTT.

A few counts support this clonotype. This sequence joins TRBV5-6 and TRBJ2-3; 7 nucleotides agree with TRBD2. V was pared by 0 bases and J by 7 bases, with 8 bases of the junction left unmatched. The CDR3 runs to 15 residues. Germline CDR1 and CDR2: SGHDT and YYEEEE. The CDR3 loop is CASSLGGRRSYTQYF. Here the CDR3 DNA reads TGTGCCAGCAGCTTGGGCGGGAGAAGGAGCTATACGCAGTATTTT.

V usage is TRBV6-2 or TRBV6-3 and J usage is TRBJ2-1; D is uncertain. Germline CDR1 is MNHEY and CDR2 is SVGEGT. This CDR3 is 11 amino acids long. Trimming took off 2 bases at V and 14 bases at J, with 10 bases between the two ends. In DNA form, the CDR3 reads TGTGCCAGCAGTTACCCTAGTGGGGAGTTCTTC. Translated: CASSYPSGEFF.

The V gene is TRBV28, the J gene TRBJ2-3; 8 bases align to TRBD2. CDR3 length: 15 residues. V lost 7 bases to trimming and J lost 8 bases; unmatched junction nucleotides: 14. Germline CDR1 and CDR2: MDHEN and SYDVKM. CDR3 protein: CASTTPRGGLGTQYF. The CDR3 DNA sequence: TGTGCCAGCACCACCCCCCGGGGGGGCCTCGGTACGCAGTATTTT.

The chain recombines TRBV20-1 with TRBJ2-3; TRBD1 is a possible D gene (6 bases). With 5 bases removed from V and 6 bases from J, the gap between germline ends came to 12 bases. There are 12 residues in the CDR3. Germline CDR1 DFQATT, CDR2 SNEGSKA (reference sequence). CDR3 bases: TGCAGTGCTCCCAGGGGAGAGGATACGCAGTATTTT. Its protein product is CSAPRGEDTQYF.

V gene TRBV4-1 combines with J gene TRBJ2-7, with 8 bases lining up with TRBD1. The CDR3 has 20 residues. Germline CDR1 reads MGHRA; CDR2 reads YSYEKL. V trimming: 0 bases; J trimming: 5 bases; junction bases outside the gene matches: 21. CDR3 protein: CASSQELGIKGDRSSNEQYV. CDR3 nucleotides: TGCGCCAGCAGCCAAGAGTTGGGGATCAAAGGGGACAGGTCTTCTAACGAGCAGTACGTC.

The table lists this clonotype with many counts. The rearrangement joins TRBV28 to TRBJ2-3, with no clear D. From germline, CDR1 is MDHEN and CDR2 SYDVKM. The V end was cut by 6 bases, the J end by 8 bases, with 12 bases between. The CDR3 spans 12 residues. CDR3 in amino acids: CASRPDLSTQYF. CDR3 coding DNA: TGTGCCAGCAGGCCGGACCTGAGTACGCAGTATTTT.

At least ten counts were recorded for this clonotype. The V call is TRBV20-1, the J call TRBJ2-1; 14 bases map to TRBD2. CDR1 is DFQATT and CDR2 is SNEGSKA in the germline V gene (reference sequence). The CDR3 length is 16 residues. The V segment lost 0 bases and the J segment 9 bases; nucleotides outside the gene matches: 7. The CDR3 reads CSARDLGLAGVGEQFF. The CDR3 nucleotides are TGCAGTGCTAGAGATCTGGGACTAGCGGGAGTGGGTGAGCAGTTCTTC.

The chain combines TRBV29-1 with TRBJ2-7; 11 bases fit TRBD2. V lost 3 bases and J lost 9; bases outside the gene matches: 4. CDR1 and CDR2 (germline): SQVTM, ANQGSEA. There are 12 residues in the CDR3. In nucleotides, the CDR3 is TGCAGCGTTGAGGGTAGCGGGAGGGTGCAGTACTTC. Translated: CSVEGSGRVQYF.

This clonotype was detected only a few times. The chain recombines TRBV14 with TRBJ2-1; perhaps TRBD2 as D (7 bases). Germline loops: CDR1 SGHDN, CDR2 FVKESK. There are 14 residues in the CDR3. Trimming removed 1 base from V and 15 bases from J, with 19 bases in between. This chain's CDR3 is CASSQGLGGGGAFF. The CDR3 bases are TGTGCCAGCAGCCAAGGGCTCGGGGGCGGGGGCGCGTTCTTC.

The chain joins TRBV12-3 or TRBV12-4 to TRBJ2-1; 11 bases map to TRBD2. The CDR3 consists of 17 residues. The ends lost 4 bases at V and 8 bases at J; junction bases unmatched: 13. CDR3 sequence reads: CASSSPPTSGRFYEQFF. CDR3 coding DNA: TGTGCCAGCAGTTCGCCCCCCACTAGCGGGAGATTTTATGAGCAGTTCTTC.

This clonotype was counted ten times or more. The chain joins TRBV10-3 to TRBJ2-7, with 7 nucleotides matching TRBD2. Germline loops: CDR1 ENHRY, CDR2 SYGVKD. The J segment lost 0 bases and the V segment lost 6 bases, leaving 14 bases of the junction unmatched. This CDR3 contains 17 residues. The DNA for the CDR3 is TGTGCCATCAGCCCTGGAGGGAGCGGGGCACACTCCTACGAGCAGTACTTC. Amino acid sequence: CAISPGGSGAHSYEQYF.

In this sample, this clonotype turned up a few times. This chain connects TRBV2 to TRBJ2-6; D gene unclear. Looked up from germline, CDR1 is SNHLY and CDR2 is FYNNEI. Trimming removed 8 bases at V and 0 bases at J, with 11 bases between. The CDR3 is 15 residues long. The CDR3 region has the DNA TGTGCCAGCGGTCGAATTAGCTCTGGGGCCAACGTCCTGACTTTC. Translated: CASGRISSGANVLTF.

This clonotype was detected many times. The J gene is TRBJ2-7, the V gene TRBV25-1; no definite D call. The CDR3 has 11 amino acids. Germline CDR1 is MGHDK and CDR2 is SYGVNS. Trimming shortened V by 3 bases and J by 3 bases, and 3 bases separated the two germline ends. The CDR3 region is CASSDSYEQYV. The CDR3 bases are TGTGCCAGCAGTGACAGCTACGAGCAGTACGTC.

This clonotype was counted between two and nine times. Here the CDR3 DNA reads TGTGCCATCAGTGAGTCGAGTATTGTAGAGCAGTTCTTC. Translation: CAISESSIVEQFF. This sequence joins TRBV10-3 and TRBJ2-1; D remains ambiguous. Germline V lookup: CDR1 ENHRY, CDR2 SYGVKD. V lost 0 bases and J lost 10, with 10 bases in between. This CDR3 has 13 residues.

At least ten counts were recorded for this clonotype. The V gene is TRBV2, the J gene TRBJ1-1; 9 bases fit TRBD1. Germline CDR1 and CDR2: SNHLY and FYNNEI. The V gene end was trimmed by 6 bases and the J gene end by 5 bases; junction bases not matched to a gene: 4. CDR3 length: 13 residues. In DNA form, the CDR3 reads TGTGCCAGCAGCCGGGACAGGGCGACTGAAGCTTTCTTT. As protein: CASSRDRATEAFF.

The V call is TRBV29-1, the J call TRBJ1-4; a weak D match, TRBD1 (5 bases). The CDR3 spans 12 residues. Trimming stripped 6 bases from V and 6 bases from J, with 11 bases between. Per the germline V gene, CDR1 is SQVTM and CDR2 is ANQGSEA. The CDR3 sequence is CSVRQNDEKLFF. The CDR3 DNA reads TGCAGCGTCCGACAGAACGATGAAAAACTGTTTTTT.

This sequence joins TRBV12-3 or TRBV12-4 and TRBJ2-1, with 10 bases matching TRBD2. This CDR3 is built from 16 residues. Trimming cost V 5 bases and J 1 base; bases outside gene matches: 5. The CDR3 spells CASSLRGLASYNEQFF. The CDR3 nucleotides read TGTGCCAGCAGTCTTAGGGGACTAGCGTCCTACAATGAGCAGTTCTTC.

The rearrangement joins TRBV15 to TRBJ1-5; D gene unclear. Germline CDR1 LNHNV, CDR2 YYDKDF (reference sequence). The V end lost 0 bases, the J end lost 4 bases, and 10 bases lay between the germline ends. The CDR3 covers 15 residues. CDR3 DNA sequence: TGTGCCACCAGCAGAGACCCGGCCGTGAATCAGCCCCAGCATTTT. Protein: CATSRDPAVNQPQHF. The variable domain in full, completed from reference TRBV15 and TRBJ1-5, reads DAMVIQNPRYQVTQFGKPVTLSCSQTLNHNVMYWYQQKSSQAPKLLFHYYDKDFNNEADTPDNFQSRRPNTSFCFLDIRSPGLGDTAMYLCATSRDPAVNQPQHFGDGTRLSIL.

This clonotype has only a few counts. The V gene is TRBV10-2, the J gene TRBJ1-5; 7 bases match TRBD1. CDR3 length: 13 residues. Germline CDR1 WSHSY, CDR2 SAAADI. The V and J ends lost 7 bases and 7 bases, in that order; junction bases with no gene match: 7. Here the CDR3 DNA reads TGCGCCAGCACCTTAGACAGGGCCCAGCCCCAGCATTTT. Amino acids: CASTLDRAQPQHF.

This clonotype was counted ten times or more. Written as DNA, the CDR3 is TGTGCCATCAGTGACCACCAGAACACCGGGGAGCTGTTTTTT. Translation gives CAISDHQNTGELFF. The chain uses TRBV10-3 and TRBJ2-2; D gene ambiguous. Between the trimmed V and J ends, which lost 3 bases and 1 base, there was a span of 6 bases. The CDR3 length is 14 residues. Germline CDR1 and CDR2: ENHRY and SYGVKD.